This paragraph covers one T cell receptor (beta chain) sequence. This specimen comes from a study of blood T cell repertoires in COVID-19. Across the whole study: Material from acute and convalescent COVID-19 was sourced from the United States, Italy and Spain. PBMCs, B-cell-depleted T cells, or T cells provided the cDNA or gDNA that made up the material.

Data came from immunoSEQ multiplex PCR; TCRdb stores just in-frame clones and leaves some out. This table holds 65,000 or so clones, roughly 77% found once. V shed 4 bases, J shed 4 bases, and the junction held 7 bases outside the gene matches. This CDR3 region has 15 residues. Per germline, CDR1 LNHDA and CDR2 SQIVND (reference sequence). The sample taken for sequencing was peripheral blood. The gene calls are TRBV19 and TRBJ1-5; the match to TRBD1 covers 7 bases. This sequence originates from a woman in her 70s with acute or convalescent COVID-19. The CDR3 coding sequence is TGTGCCAGTAGTACCACAGGGGTGAGTAATCAGCCCCAGCATTTT. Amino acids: CASSTTGVSNQPQHF.